The source of this T cell receptor beta chain is a study of blood T cell repertoires in COVID-19. About the study: Samples of COVID-19 (acute and convalescent) were obtained from the United States, Italy and Spain. T cells, B-cell-depleted T cells, or PBMCs supplied cDNA or gDNA.

Seattle researchers signed up patients amid active infection and tracked them longitudinally. Original processing methods: Estimates of nucleated cell counts were drawn from the amplification of reference gene primers. Method: immunoSEQ multiplex PCR; TCRdb's copy keeps in-frame clones and lacks some. V, J and clone size were drawn from that table, and D and trimming were deduced from the DNA. In the table there are about 68,000 clones, more than 85% of which are singletons. V gave up 6 bases and J gave up 4 bases, with 16 bases separating them. CDR3 length: 14 residues. From germline, CDR1 is MDHEN and CDR2 SYDVKM. This clone was observed once.

This chain connects TRBV28 to TRBJ2-7, with D possibly matching TRBD1 (6 bases). Input material: peripheral blood. The sequence was obtained from a man aged 40-50 years with COVID-19, enrolled during active disease. The CDR3 is CASSIQGFRYEQYF. Here the CDR3 DNA reads TGTGCCAGCAGCATACAGGGATTCCGATACGAGCAGTACTTC.